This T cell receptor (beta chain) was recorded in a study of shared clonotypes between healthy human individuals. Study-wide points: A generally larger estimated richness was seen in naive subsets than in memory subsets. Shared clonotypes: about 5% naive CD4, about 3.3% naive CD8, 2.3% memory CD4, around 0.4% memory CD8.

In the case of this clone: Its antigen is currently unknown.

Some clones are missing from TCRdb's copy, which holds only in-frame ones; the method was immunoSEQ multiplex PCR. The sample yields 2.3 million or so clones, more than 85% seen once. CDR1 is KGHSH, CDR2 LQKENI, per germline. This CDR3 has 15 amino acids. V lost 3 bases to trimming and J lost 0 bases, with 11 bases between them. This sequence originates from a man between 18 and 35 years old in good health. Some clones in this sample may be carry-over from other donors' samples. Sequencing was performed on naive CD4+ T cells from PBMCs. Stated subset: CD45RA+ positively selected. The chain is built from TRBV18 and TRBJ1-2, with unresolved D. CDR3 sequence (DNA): TGTGCCAGCTCACCTGTCGCAGGCACTAACTATGGCTACACCTTC. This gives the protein CASSPVAGTNYGYTF.